This TCR beta chain came from a study of T-cell memory formation after mild COVID-19. Overall study context: For the most part, TCR clusters were specific to one donor.

From germline, CDR1 is DFQATT and CDR2 SNEGSKA (reference sequence). This CDR3 has 13 amino acids. With 3 bases removed from V and 0 bases from J, the gap between germline ends came to 8 bases. Notes on this clonotype: Its antigen is not identified.

Study-level points and caveats: Clones contracting over day 15 to 85 were CD4/CD8 balanced, with later expanders leaning CD4+. Mainly in CM and EM were contracting CD4+ clones; CD8+ were in EMRA. Second-wave clones peaking on day 37 lacked confirmed SARS-CoV-2 specificity.

TCRdb reanalysed the 5' RACE reads using MiXCR and keeps one entry per CDR3 protein. This sample yields about half a million distinct CDR3 sequences, of which roughly 18% are seen a single time; more than 9% belongs to the top ten. The TCR sequence derives from an adult woman who had mild COVID-19 (a few samples of this study predate the infection). Cell type and time point are not known. Sequenced: PBMCs or a T cell subset sorted from them (not recorded which). The J gene is TRBJ1-1, the V gene TRBV20-1, with D hard to call. The CDR3 sequence is CSASKTVNTEAFF. In nucleotides, the CDR3 is TGCAGTGCTAGTAAGACGGTGAACACTGAAGCTTTCTTT.